The text below deals with one T cell receptor beta chain. Its antigen remains unknown. The data were taken from a study of cytomegalovirus exposure and HLA in healthy donors. Findings and caveats of the study: Analysis was performed later, and it showed HLA-associated TCR beta chains to be more clonally expanded than equally common others.

The primer mix had 60 Vbeta and 13 Jbeta primers. Using immunoSEQ multiplex PCR, the repertoire was profiled, and TCRdb retains in-frame clones only, with some absent. The sample has about 150,000 clones; about 60% are singletons. The CDR3 extends over 13 amino acids. V shed 4 bases and J shed 6 bases, with 13 bases lying between them. Germline-derived CDR1 and CDR2 are SGHRS and YFSETQ. The sequenced sample consisted of PBMCs. The chain employs TRBV5-1 and TRBJ1-2, with D possibly being TRBD1 (5 bases). This sequence was found in a woman aged 55-70 years in good health and CMV-seropositive. Here the CDR3 reads CASSRDLGDGYTF. The CDR3 DNA reads as TGCGCCAGCAGCCGCGATTTAGGGGATGGCTACACCTTC.